Sequencing of this T cell receptor (beta chain) was carried out in a study of cytomegalovirus exposure and HLA in healthy donors. The study's findings and limits: The listing of fewer than 200 TCR beta chains classed them as cytomegalovirus-associated. Immune exposure data for these donors was limited to CMV serostatus. The likely explanation for a cluster of highly shared sequence variants was sequencing artifact. About 87% or about 30% of the time was how often most TCR beta V segments were productive, according to an earlier analysis.

The ends were cut back, 2 bases at V and 0 bases at J, with 5 bases in the middle. The CDR3 is 15 amino acids. Germline V gives CDR1 MNHEY, CDR2 SVGAGI. A word on this clone: Its antigen remains unknown.

Primers for the PCR totalled 60 Vbeta and 13 Jbeta. The method was immunoSEQ multiplex PCR; TCRdb's version includes in-frame clones alone and lacks a portion of them. The data hold around 150,000 clones, with about 76% observed a single time. This sequence joins TRBV6-5 and TRBJ1-6; possibly TRBD1 for D (5 bases). The receptor comes from a man aged 18 to 29 in good health and CMV-seronegative. What was sequenced was PBMCs. The CDR3 DNA is TGTGCCAGCAGTTACCAGGGCTCCTATAATTCACCCCTCCACTTT. As protein: CASSYQGSYNSPLHF.